What follows are 32 T cell receptor beta chains derived from one specimen sequenced in a study of CXCR3-negative and CXCR3-positive naive CD8 T cells (dated by TCRdb to the late 2010s). Instrument on record: NextSeq 550. The Human TCR Profiling Kit (MiLaboratory) was used to make UMI-labeled 5' RACE TRB cDNA libraries. TCRdb reprocessed the reads, reporting each CDR3 protein sequence once and no DNA. This sample's records show about 150,000 distinct CDR3 sequences. Jointly, the top ten make up 0.45% to 0.55% of the sample. Overall study outcomes, separate from this receptor: TRB CDR3s from CXCR3-positive naive cells showed higher hydrophobicity (lower Kidera factor 4), lower energy, and higher strength and volume indices than CXCR3-negative naive cells.

The antigens these receptors bind are not known. Source material: naive CXCR3+ CD8+ T cells from blood. The cell subset or site label, read with the paper, signifies: CD45RO-CCR7+CD27+CD95- naive CD8+ T cells expressing CXCR3 (TNR3+). The receptors were sampled from a human donor in good health. Some clones in this sample may be carry-over from other donors' samples.

The chain recombines TRBV14 with TRBJ1-3; TCRdb reports TRBD1, a call that lacks DNA to check it against. CDR3 length equals 17 residues. The germline V gene encodes CDR1 SGHDN and CDR2 FVKESK. The CDR3 protein is CASSQTTGTISGNTIYF.

The rearrangement links TRBV15 to TRBJ1-2; TCRdb's assignment of TRBD1 cannot be checked, as there is no DNA. The CDR3 spans 15 residues. CDR1 is LNHNV and CDR2 is YYDKDF in the germline V gene (reference sequence). The CDR3 loop reads CATSSDRGANYGYTF.

This chain connects TRBV19 to TRBJ2-1; TCRdb selects TRBD1, and the lack of DNA leaves this call unchecked. The germline gives CDR1 LNHDA, CDR2 SQIVND (reference sequence). The CDR3 has 18 amino acids. CDR3 amino acids: CASSPRTHRGIKGNEQFF.

The CDR3 reads CSARDPDRANYEQYF. This sequence joins TRBV20-1 and TRBJ2-7; the D gene TCRdb calls, TRBD1, cannot be checked with no DNA. The CDR3 length is 15 residues. Germline V gives CDR1 DFQATT, CDR2 SNEGSKA (reference sequence).

The chain links TRBV29-1 to TRBJ2-3; the TRBD1 assignment by TCRdb is unverifiable without DNA. The CDR3 contains 15 residues. CDR1 and CDR2 (germline): SQVTM, ANQGSEA. The CDR3 sequence is CSVEPGQGTPDTQYF.

The chain combines TRBV15 with TRBJ1-1. Germline lookup yields CDR1 LNHNV and CDR2 YYDKDF (reference sequence). The CDR3 covers 14 residues. This CDR3 reads CATSNSARSTEAFF.

V and J are TRBV7-8 and TRBJ1-1; TCRdb picks TRBD1, but there is no DNA to check that call. The CDR3 contains 15 residues. Germline assignment: CDR1 SGHVS and CDR2 FQNEAQ. The CDR3 region is CASSPRGGMNTEAFF. Full variable domain (rest looked up from reference TRBV7-8 and TRBJ1-1): GAGVSQSPRYKVAKRGQDVALRCDPISGHVSLFWYQQALGQGPEFLTYFQNEAQLDKSGLPSDRFFAERPEGSVSTLKIQRTQQEDSAVYLCASSPRGGMNTEAFFGQGTRLTVV.

The genes are TRBV4-2 and TRBJ2-3; TCRdb gives TRBD2 as the D gene, but with no DNA this cannot be confirmed. This CDR3 contains 17 residues. Germline V gene data show CDR1 as LGHNA and CDR2 as YNFKEQ. CDR3 sequence reads: CASSQEIAGGRTDTQYF.

CDR3: CASETGASNQPQHF. The rearrangement joins TRBV6-6 to TRBJ1-5; checking the TCRdb D call of TRBD1 is not possible without DNA. This CDR3 spans 14 amino acids. Germline assignment: CDR1 MNHNY and CDR2 SVGAGI (reference sequence).

The genes are TRBV3-1 and TRBJ2-3; TCRdb calls TRBD1, which cannot be checked without DNA. This CDR3 spans 17 amino acids. Germline CDR1 LGHDT, CDR2 YNNKEL (reference sequence). The CDR3 region is CASSQGPQGTWTDTQYF.

The chain combines TRBV29-1 with TRBJ1-1. Germline V lookup: CDR1 SQVTM, CDR2 ANQGSEA. This CDR3 has 11 residues. The chain's CDR3 is CSVEGNTEAFF.

The rearrangement uses TRBV29-1 and TRBJ2-3. The length of the CDR3 is 14 residues. In germline, CDR1 is SQVTM, CDR2 ANQGSEA. CDR3: CSVVLWSKQDTQYF.

The chain combines TRBV6-5 with TRBJ2-2; absent DNA, TCRdb's TRBD1 call cannot be checked. Germline values: CDR1 MNHEY, CDR2 SVGAGI. The CDR3 totals 16 residues. The CDR3 is CASSDPDRGLYGELFF.

The rearrangement links TRBV27 to TRBJ2-7. The CDR3 contains 13 residues. The germline gives CDR1 MNHEY, CDR2 SMNVEV (reference sequence). The CDR3 protein is CASSFTPSYEQYF.

The rearrangement uses TRBV6-1 and TRBJ2-2; TCRdb calls TRBD1, which cannot be checked without DNA. CDR1 is MNHNS, CDR2 SASEGT, per germline. CDR3 length: 21 residues. This CDR3 is CASSVFLVSGAPPTNTGELFF.

J is TRBJ2-1 and V is TRBV28; no DNA is available, so the TRBD2 call from TCRdb remains unchecked. From germline, CDR1 is MDHEN and CDR2 SYDVKM. CDR3 length: 14 amino acids. The CDR3 loop reads CASSSSTAYNEQFF.

The chain uses TRBV7-6 and TRBJ2-3; TCRdb names TRBD1, which stays unverified in the absence of DNA. The CDR3 is made up of 16 amino acids. CDR1 is SGHVS and CDR2 is FNYEAQ in the germline V gene. CDR3 protein: CASSLATGGLTDTQYF.

The rearrangement uses TRBV3-1 and TRBJ2-7; the TCRdb call, TRBD1, lacks DNA for checking. The CDR3 is 14 amino acids. The germline gives CDR1 LGHDT, CDR2 YNNKEL (reference sequence). The CDR3 region is CASSQDWTGVEQYF.

The CDR3 is CASSWGRPGFTEAFF. The chain couples TRBV5-1 to TRBJ1-1; as DNA is missing, the TRBD1 call by TCRdb cannot be tested. The CDR3 spans 15 residues. CDR1 and CDR2 from the germline V gene are SGHRS and YFSETQ.

The V gene is TRBV7-6, the J gene TRBJ2-1; TCRdb lists TRBD1, though no DNA is available to test this call. Germline V gene sequence: CDR1 SGHVS, CDR2 FNYEAQ. The CDR3 loop spans 16 amino acids. This chain's CDR3 is CASSLGGQGSYNEQFF.

This chain connects TRBV12-3 or TRBV12-4 to TRBJ2-2. There are 14 residues in the CDR3. CDR3 sequence: CATKETYNTGELFF.

The rearrangement uses TRBV5-6 and TRBJ1-2. Per germline, CDR1 SGHDT and CDR2 YYEEEE. This CDR3 contains 15 residues. CDR3: CASSPGPPGNYGYTF.

The chain couples TRBV19 to TRBJ1-1. CDR1 and CDR2 from the germline V gene are LNHDA and SQIVND (reference sequence). The CDR3 contains 15 residues. The CDR3 is CASSISYGLYTEAFF. The whole variable domain, filled in from reference TRBV19 and TRBJ1-1, reads DGGITQSPKYLFRKEGQNVTLSCEQNLNHDAMYWYRQDPGQGLRLIYYSQIVNDFQKGDIAEGYSVSREKKESFPLTVTSAQKNPTAFYLCASSISYGLYTEAFFGQGTRLTVV.

The V and J genes are TRBV19 and TRBJ1-1; TCRdb picks TRBD1, but there is no DNA to check that call. From germline, CDR1 is LNHDA and CDR2 SQIVND (reference sequence). The CDR3 consists of 14 residues. Here the CDR3 reads CASRWGTGNTEAFF.

The chain joins TRBV2 to TRBJ1-1. The CDR3 covers 14 residues. Germline values: CDR1 SNHLY, CDR2 FYNNEI. The CDR3 spells CASSEASITDEAFF.

This chain connects TRBV7-9 to TRBJ2-5. Germline CDR1 and CDR2: SEHNR and FQNEAQ (reference sequence). The CDR3 is 12 residues long. The CDR3: CASSYLEEAQYF.

CDR3 region: CASSFQGPYNEQFF. The gene calls are TRBV12-3 or TRBV12-4 and TRBJ2-1; there is no DNA to check the TCRdb D call of TRBD1. This CDR3 spans 14 amino acids.

V gene TRBV7-9 combines with J gene TRBJ1-4. This CDR3 region has 14 residues. The V gene's germline CDR1 is SEHNR and CDR2 FQNEAQ (reference sequence). CDR3: CASQTISTNEKLFF.

The chain carries TRBV3-1 and TRBJ2-1; with no DNA, the TCRdb D assignment of TRBD1 cannot be verified. Germline-derived CDR1 and CDR2 are LGHDT and YNNKEL (reference sequence). The CDR3 covers 14 residues. CDR3 region: CASSQDSGQGEQFF.

V usage is TRBV29-1 and J usage is TRBJ2-7; TCRdb indicates TRBD1, and absent DNA this call remains unverified. Germline V gene sequence: CDR1 SQVTM, CDR2 ANQGSEA. The CDR3 extends over 15 amino acids. CDR3 sequence reads: CSVEEVGQVGYEQYF.

CDR3 region: CASSLVKQSSYEQYF. V usage is TRBV7-9 and J usage is TRBJ2-7. This CDR3 is 15 amino acids long. Germline CDR1 reads SEHNR; CDR2 reads FQNEAQ (reference sequence).

The V and J genes are TRBV9 and TRBJ1-2; there is no DNA to check the TCRdb D call of TRBD1. Germline V lookup: CDR1 SGDLS, CDR2 YYNGEE. The CDR3 has 14 amino acids. CDR3 sequence reads: CASSVGGGSYGYTF.